This TCR beta chain was sequenced for a study of T cell changes during pregnancy in multiple sclerosis. This table comes from immunoSEQ multiplex PCR, and its TCRdb copy is limited to in-frame clones, with some not included. This sample has tens of thousands of clones, with 90% to 95% found just once. The material was peripheral blood, obtained in the first trimester of pregnancy. This receptor was identified in a female donor in good health, enrolled as a control in a pregnancy study.

CDR3 sequence (DNA): TGTGCCAGCAGCGTACCCGCCCGGTCTGTCTCCTACAATGAGCAGTTCTTC. It codes for CASSVPARSVSYNEQFF. The rearrangement links TRBV9 to TRBJ2-1; no firm D call. Trimming left V 1 base short and J 0 bases short, with 14 bases between. The germline V gene has CDR1 SGDLS and CDR2 YYNGEE. The CDR3 totals 17 residues.